One and the same sample provided the 30 T cell receptor beta chains below, sequenced in a study of shared clonotypes between healthy human individuals. TCRdb keeps only in-frame clones here, not all; method: immunoSEQ multiplex PCR. In the table there are approximately 700,000 clones, about three quarters of which are singletons. Material for sequencing was memory CD4+ T cells sorted from blood. Subset described: CD45RA-negative fraction. The source is a woman aged 25 to 45 in good health.

In the case of this clone: Other DNA sequences in this sample translate to the same CDR3. The chain is built from TRBV6-6 and TRBJ1-2, with D perhaps TRBD1 (6 bases). V was cut by 0 bases and J by 4 bases, with 9 bases left in between. The CDR3 runs 14 residues. CDR1 is MNHNY, CDR2 SVGAGI, per germline (reference sequence). The DNA of the CDR3 is TGTGCCAGCAGTTACTCCGACAGGTCCTATGGCTACACCTTC. This translates into CASSYSDRSYGYTF.

This sequence joins TRBV2 and TRBJ1-4, with TRBD1 matching 7 bases. This CDR3 is 15 amino acids long. Germline assignment: CDR1 SNHLY and CDR2 FYNNEI. V was clipped by 5 bases and J by 4 bases; unmatched bases: 7. CDR3 sequence: CASSSQGTVNEKLFF. The CDR3, as DNA: TGTGCCAGCAGTTCACAGGGGACTGTTAATGAAAAACTGTTTTTT.

This clone has more than one count but fewer than ten. Here the CDR3 DNA reads TGTGCCAGCAGCTTAGATCGGTTCGGCAGGGACGGCTACACCTTC. This gives the protein CASSLDRFGRDGYTF. The V and J genes are TRBV11-2 and TRBJ1-2; D is perhaps TRBD1 (5 bases). This CDR3 is built from 15 residues. Looked up from germline, CDR1 is SGHAT and CDR2 is FQNNGV. V lost 0 bases to trimming and J lost 8 bases, with 16 bases between them.

The chain combines TRBV10-3 with TRBJ1-2, with 10 bases that match TRBD1. CDR1 and CDR2 from the germline V gene are ENHRY and SYGVKD. CDR3 length equals 14 residues. The V and J ends lost 5 bases and 6 bases, in that order; junction bases with no gene match: 6. The CDR3 region is CAISSTGTGDGYTF. In DNA form, the CDR3 reads TGTGCCATCAGTTCGACCGGGACAGGGGATGGCTACACCTTC.

The chain has TRBV28 and TRBJ2-7; TRBD1 or TRBD2 may be the D gene (5 bases each). CDR1 and CDR2 from the germline V gene are MDHEN and SYDVKM. The CDR3 consists of 14 residues. V was pared by 8 bases and J by 4 bases, with 18 bases between. CDR3 sequence (DNA): TGTGCCAGCGGAATAGAGGGGAGTAGGTACGAGCAGTACTTC. It specifies CASGIEGSRYEQYF.

CDR3 coding DNA: TGTGCCAGCAGCTTGATTTCCCAGGGGGCGGACACTGAAGCTTTCTTT. Translated, it gives CASSLISQGADTEAFF. V is TRBV5-6 and J is TRBJ1-1; TRBD1 agrees at 8 bases. This CDR3 region has 16 residues. Germline CDR1 is SGHDT and CDR2 is YYEEEE. Trimming at V came to 1 base and at J to 3 bases, leaving 8 bases not matched to a gene.

The V and J genes are TRBV7-9 and TRBJ2-5; 8 nucleotides align to TRBD1. The DNA matches TRBJ2-7 better at its end, which makes the J call doubtful. CDR1 and CDR2 (germline): SEHNR, FQNEAQ (reference sequence). CDR3 length: 15 amino acids. The CDR3 DNA follows: TGTGCCAGCAGCCCAGGACAGGGTGGGTCCTACGAGCAGTACTTC. The encoded protein is CASSPGQGGSYEQYF.

The chain is built from TRBV28 and TRBJ1-4; D uncertain. Germline V CDR1 and CDR2: MDHEN, SYDVKM. Trimming shortened V by 8 bases and J by 0 bases, and 13 bases separated the two germline ends. CDR3 size: 15 residues. The CDR3 nucleotides are TGTGCCAGCTCCCGGGGTGGGACAACTAATGAAAAACTGTTTTTT. Translation gives CASSRGGTTNEKLFF. Full variable domain (missing parts from reference TRBV28 and TRBJ1-4): DVKVTQSSRYLVKRTGEKVFLECVQDMDHENMFWYRQDPGLGLRLIYFSYDVKMKEKGDIPEGYSVSREKKERFSLILESASTNQTSMYLCASSRGGTTNEKLFFGSGTQLSVL.

The chain is built from TRBV7-9 and TRBJ1-4, with unresolved D. CDR1 is SEHNR and CDR2 is FQNEAQ in the germline V gene (reference sequence). Trimming took 1 base from V and 8 from J, leaving 17 bases between them. This CDR3 has 16 amino acids. This chain's CDR3 is CASSLGALELVEKLFF. CDR3 nucleotide sequence: TGTGCCAGCAGCTTAGGGGCTCTAGAGTTGGTAGAAAAACTGTTTTTT.

The rearrangement uses TRBV10-1 and TRBJ2-1, with 9 bases matching TRBD1. CDR3 length: 14 amino acids. V shed 6 bases, J shed 4 bases, and the junction held 4 bases outside the gene matches. Germline V gives CDR1 WNHNN, CDR2 SYGVQD (reference sequence). The CDR3 sequence: CASRRDREYNEQFF. CDR3 in DNA: TGCGCCAGCAGGAGGGACAGGGAATACAATGAGCAGTTCTTC.

The V and J genes are TRBV7-2 and TRBJ2-3; the match to TRBD2 covers 10 bases. V shed 5 bases and J 3 bases; nucleotides not matched to a gene: 2. The V gene's germline CDR1 is SGHTA and CDR2 FQGNSA. The CDR3 runs to 14 residues. CDR3 loop: CASSMGLATDTQYF. The CDR3 nucleotides are TGTGCCAGCAGCATGGGACTAGCGACAGATACGCAGTATTTT.

The J gene is TRBJ2-1, the V gene TRBV29-1, with 10 bases matching TRBD2. With V trimmed by 7 bases and J by 4 bases, 10 bases remained unmatched. Germline CDR1 SQVTM, CDR2 ANQGSEA. This CDR3 region has 15 residues. The CDR3 DNA sequence: TGCAGCGAAGTACCTAGCGGGAGCCTATACAATGAGCAGTTCTTC. Its translation: CSEVPSGSLYNEQFF.

The chain is built from TRBV5-1 and TRBJ2-5; 9 bases agree with TRBD2. Germline V gives CDR1 SGHRS, CDR2 YFSETQ. This CDR3 spans 15 amino acids. The J segment lost 10 bases and the V segment lost 0 bases, leaving 10 bases of the junction unmatched. CDR3 DNA: TGCGCCAGCAGCTTGGCCGCTAGCGGGAAGGGGGACCAGTACTTC. It is translated as CASSLAASGKGDQYF.

V usage is TRBV5-1 and J usage is TRBJ2-1, with 11 nucleotides matching TRBD1. Germline V gene sequence: CDR1 SGHRS, CDR2 YFSETQ. The V segment lost 4 bases and the J segment 10 bases; nucleotides outside the gene matches: 10. This CDR3 is built from 15 residues. The DNA for the CDR3 is TGCGCCAGCAGCCCACCCGGGACAGGGGGTCGGGAGCAGTTCTTC. Translating it yields CASSPPGTGGREQFF. Based on the CDR3 plus reference TRBV5-1 and TRBJ2-1, the full variable domain is KAGVTQTPRYLIKTRGQQVTLSCSPISGHRSVSWYQQTPGQGLQFLFEYFSETQRNKGNFPGRFSGRQFSNSRSEMNVSTLELGDSALYLCASSPPGTGGREQFFGPGTRLTVL.

The genes are TRBV5-1 and TRBJ1-2; D is unresolved. Germline CDR1 and CDR2: SGHRS and YFSETQ. The V and J ends lost 0 bases and 6 bases respectively, with 12 bases between them. The CDR3 contains 14 residues. The CDR3 sequence is CASSLGSGIHGYTF. The CDR3 DNA sequence: TGCGCCAGCAGCTTGGGCTCTGGGATTCATGGCTACACCTTC.

The J gene is TRBJ2-7, the V gene TRBV6-1, with unresolved D. Germline V gives CDR1 MNHNS, CDR2 SASEGT. Trimming took 7 bases from V and 0 from J, leaving 13 bases between them. CDR3 length equals 14 residues. CDR3 nucleotide sequence: TGTGCCAGCAACCTCGGTCTCGCCTCCTACGAGCAGTACTTC. It specifies CASNLGLASYEQYF.

As concerns this clone: Other nucleotide sequences from this sample produce the same CDR3. V and J are TRBV6-5 and TRBJ2-3; 7 bases line up with TRBD2. Trimming at V came to 5 bases and at J to 1 base, leaving 3 bases not matched to a gene. There are 14 residues in the CDR3. Per germline, CDR1 MNHEY and CDR2 SVGAGI. This chain's CDR3 is CASSRGVGTDTQYF. The CDR3 DNA sequence: TGTGCCAGCAGTCGGGGGGTGGGCACAGATACGCAGTATTTT.

V usage is TRBV2 and J usage is TRBJ2-2; D perhaps matches TRBD2 (5 bases). Looked up from germline, CDR1 is SNHLY and CDR2 is FYNNEI. V lost 4 bases and J 5 bases, leaving 14 bases between the germline ends. This CDR3 region has 15 residues. The CDR3 DNA reads as TGTGCCAGCAGTGGCCTCGGACTCCGAACCGGGGAGCTGTTTTTT. It is translated as CASSGLGLRTGELFF.

The chain recombines TRBV29-1 with TRBJ2-3; D is possibly TRBD1 (5 bases). The V gene lost 6 bases and the J gene lost 0 bases, with 13 bases spanning the gap. The CDR3 is made up of 14 amino acids. Germline V lookup: CDR1 SQVTM, CDR2 ANQGSEA. This chain's CDR3 is CSVSGPTSTDTQYF. CDR3 DNA: TGCAGCGTCTCAGGGCCGACTAGCACAGATACGCAGTATTTT.

The V call is TRBV13, the J call TRBJ2-5; 10 positions match TRBD2. J was trimmed by 1 base and V by 5 bases; bases with no gene match: 7. The CDR3 runs to 16 residues. CDR1 is PRHDT and CDR2 is FYEKMQ in the germline V gene (reference sequence). The CDR3 loop reads CASSTSLAGVQETQYF. In DNA, the CDR3 is TGTGCCAGCAGCACCTCCCTAGCGGGAGTCCAAGAGACCCAGTACTTC.

This chain links TRBV25-1 with TRBJ1-1; TRBD1 matches 11 bases. Germline V gene data show CDR1 as MGHDK and CDR2 as SYGVNS. V was pared by 9 bases and J by 1 base, with 7 bases of the junction left unmatched. CDR3 length: 15 amino acids. The CDR3 is CASRPGTGGNTEAFF. The CDR3 coding sequence is TGTGCCAGTCGTCCCGGGACAGGGGGGAACACTGAAGCTTTCTTT.

Comments on this clone: This same CDR3 is encoded by further DNA sequences in the sample. The J gene is TRBJ2-1, the V gene TRBV5-1, with unresolved D. The germline V gene encodes CDR1 SGHRS and CDR2 YFSETQ. V was clipped by 4 bases and J by 4 bases, with 15 bases between them. The CDR3 consists of 15 residues. CDR3 nucleotides: TGCGCCAGCAGCAGGGATTCCACTTCATACAATGAGCAGTTCTTC. This gives the protein CASSRDSTSYNEQFF.

The chain uses TRBV28 and TRBJ1-4; 9 bases are shared with TRBD1. V was clipped by 5 bases and J by 7 bases; unmatched bases: 8. Germline V gene data show CDR1 as MDHEN and CDR2 as SYDVKM. The CDR3 spans 15 residues. CDR3 DNA sequence: TGTGCCAGCAGTCCCACAGGGGGCGCCGGTGAAAAACTGTTTTTT. Its translation is CASSPTGGAGEKLFF.

The chain has TRBV19 and TRBJ2-5, with a tentative D call TRBD1 (6 bases). The DNA end is a closer match to TRBJ2-7, so the J assignment may be wrong. The germline gives CDR1 LNHDA, CDR2 SQIVND (reference sequence). CDR3 length: 13 amino acids. The CDR3 loop is CASGGQLLSEQYF. The CDR3 DNA reads TGTGCCAGTGGTGGACAGCTTCTCTCCGAGCAGTACTTC.

The J gene is TRBJ1-4, the V gene TRBV6-1, with TRBD1 matching 7 bases. CDR3 length equals 15 residues. Germline CDR1 reads MNHNS; CDR2 reads SASEGT. V lost 6 bases to trimming and J lost 3 bases; unmatched junction nucleotides: 7. The CDR3 loop is CASSRQGASNEKLFF. The CDR3 coding sequence is TGTGCCAGCAGCCGACAGGGAGCCTCTAATGAAAAACTGTTTTTT.

About this clone: This specimen includes other DNA sequences encoding the same CDR3. V usage is TRBV11-3 and J usage is TRBJ2-1, with 11 bases matching TRBD1. This CDR3 is 17 amino acids long. V dropped 0 bases and J dropped 4; count of bases not matched to a gene: 5. Germline values: CDR1 SGHNT, CDR2 YENEEA. The CDR3 nucleotides read TGTGCCAGCAGCTTAGAGTCCGGGACAGGGGGATACAATGAGCAGTTCTTC. Its protein is CASSLESGTGGYNEQFF.

The rearrangement links TRBV5-1 to TRBJ2-6, with D possibly matching TRBD2 (5 bases). The germline gives CDR1 SGHRS, CDR2 YFSETQ. V lost 0 bases to trimming and J lost 2 bases, with 9 bases between them. The CDR3 is 16 residues long. The CDR3 sequence is CASSLGEKAGANVLTF. In DNA form, the CDR3 reads TGCGCCAGCAGCTTGGGGGAGAAAGCTGGGGCCAACGTCCTGACTTTC.

A remark on this clone: A much larger clone is a single base away; this may be a read error. At the DNA level, this CDR3 is encoded by other sequences in the same sample as well. V gene TRBV18 combines with J gene TRBJ1-1; possibly TRBD1 for D (5 bases). CDR1 KGHSH and CDR2 LQKENI come from the germline V gene. Trimming stripped 0 bases from V and 0 bases from J, with 5 bases between. CDR3 size: 14 residues. CDR3 bases: TGTGCCAGCTCACCACCGGGGGTGAACACTGAAGCTTTCTTT. Amino acid sequence: CASSPPGVNTEAFF.

The chain links TRBV19 to TRBJ1-5; D not resolved. V was shortened by 7 bases and J by 4 bases, with 14 bases between the two germline ends. CDR1 is LNHDA, CDR2 SQIVND, per germline (reference sequence). This CDR3 comprises 14 residues. DNA for the CDR3: TGTGCCAGTAACGAATGGGCGGGTAATCAGCCCCAGCATTTT. Amino acids: CASNEWAGNQPQHF.

The V and J genes are TRBV11-1 and TRBJ2-1; the D gene could be TRBD1 or TRBD2 (5 bases each). CDR3 size: 14 residues. CDR1 SGHAT and CDR2 FQDESV come from the germline V gene (reference sequence). V was cut by 5 bases and J by 9 bases, with 17 bases left in between. CDR3 region: CASSLRLGVIEQFF. As DNA, the CDR3 is TGTGCCAGCAGCCTACGATTGGGGGTGATTGAGCAGTTCTTC.